This T cell receptor beta chain is drawn from a study of T cells in Graves' hyperthyroidism and ophthalmopathy. TCR beta CDR3 regions were amplified from RNA transcripts. Initially, a first-round RT-PCR of the TCR CDR3 employed the HTBI primer set. TCRdb passed the multiplex PCR reads through MiXCR, listing each CDR3 protein once. The top ten clones hold 33% of a sample with 300,000 to 350,000 distinct CDR3 sequences, about 15% of them seen once. The germline V gene has CDR1 MDHEN and CDR2 SYDVKM. This CDR3 has 16 amino acids. Trimming shortened V by 5 bases and J by 0 bases, and 14 bases separated the two germline ends. This clonotype was recorded a few times. Its target is unknown. No conserved phenylalanine or tryptophan ends this CDR3, so it is likely a read error. Study-wide points: In simple terms, a model built on 13 V-J features told ophthalmopathy apart from stable hyperthyroidism. Model predictions of ophthalmopathy came a median roughly 6.4 months before onset.

Specimen: blood. The chain joins TRBV28 to TRBJ2-1; tentatively, D is TRBD2 (5 bases). This TCR was sampled from a man aged 30-40 years with Graves' hyperthyroidism. The CDR3: CASSPQEGSSYNEQFL. The CDR3 DNA sequence: TGTGCCAGCAGTCCCCAGGAAGGGAGCTCCTACAATGAGCAGTTCCTC.